The text below deals with one TCR beta chain. In germline, CDR1 is SEHNR, CDR2 FQNEAQ (reference sequence). This CDR3 is built from 12 residues. V gave up 1 base and J gave up 7 bases, with 5 bases separating them. The record originates from a study of T cells after yellow fever vaccination. TCRdb analysed the 5' RACE reads with MiXCR anew, one entry per CDR3 protein. Of hundreds of thousands of distinct CDR3 sequences listed, 19% are singletons. The receptor's source is a man aged 25 to 40 who received the YFV17D yellow fever vaccine. This chain links TRBV7-9 with TRBJ1-5; D is unclear. The source was PBMCs, collected 15 days after the yellow fever booster vaccination. The CDR3 sequence: CASSLDWQPQHF. Here the CDR3 DNA reads TGTGCCAGCAGCTTAGATTGGCAGCCCCAGCATTTT.